The sequence of this T cell receptor beta chain was determined in a study of shared clonotypes between healthy human individuals. This table comes from immunoSEQ multiplex PCR, and its TCRdb copy is limited to in-frame clones, with some not included. The sample carries a few million clones, around 90% recorded once. This CDR3 has 16 amino acids. Germline V CDR1 and CDR2: LNHDA, SQIVND (reference sequence). Deletions cut 5 bases from V and 4 bases from J, with 18 bases between. Into CD45RA+ naive and CD45RA-negative memory subsets, the CD4+ cells were split. Sequencing input: naive CD4+ T cells from PBMCs. The subset: CD45RA+ positively selected. The clonotype comes from a man younger than 35 in good health. Some clones in this sample may be carry-over from other donors' samples. J is TRBJ2-1 and V is TRBV19; unclear D gene. The CDR3 nucleotides are TGTGCCAGTAGTCCCCGTGAGTCCCGCCTGTACAATGAGCAGTTCTTC. Translation gives CASSPRESRLYNEQFF.